These 8 T cell receptor beta chains were sequenced from one sample in a study of beta chain features in type 1 diabetes. Sequencing targeted expressed TCRB transcripts, as all isolated RNA had been reverse transcribed. TCRdb's copy holds only in-frame clones and misses some; the assay was immunoSEQ multiplex PCR. There are 810,000 or so clones in the sample; roughly a sixth occur only once, and around 0.02% lies in the top ten. The source material was naive CD4+ T cells from blood. These receptors all come from a woman between 18 and 29 years old in good health.

The chain uses TRBV7-9 and TRBJ2-7; perhaps TRBD2 as D (5 bases). The CDR3 extends over 17 amino acids. Germline CDR1 is SEHNR and CDR2 is FQNEAQ (reference sequence). V was cut by 2 bases and J by 4 bases, with 21 bases left in between. The CDR3 nucleotides are TGTGCCAGCAGCTTATATCACCCCCGGACGGGAAGATACGAGCAGTACTTC. This codes for CASSLYHPRTGRYEQYF.

This clone came up once. This chain joins TRBV6-1 and TRBJ2-3; the D gene is possibly TRBD2 (6 bases). CDR1 MNHNS and CDR2 SASEGT come from the germline V gene. This CDR3 has 15 amino acids. V lost 6 bases to trimming and J lost 4 bases, with 17 bases between them. CDR3 DNA: TGTGCCAGCAGCTCCCCTGGGGGGTCACCAGATACGCAGTATTTT. This sequence encodes CASSSPGGSPDTQYF.

The chain uses TRBV9 and TRBJ1-2; D is ambiguous. From germline, CDR1 is SGDLS and CDR2 YYNGEE. Trimming took off 7 bases at V and 7 bases at J, with 17 bases between the two ends. This CDR3 has 13 residues. The CDR3 protein is CASAWGFKGGYTF. The CDR3 DNA follows: TGTGCCAGCGCGTGGGGTTTCAAGGGTGGCTACACCTTC.

This clone was seen a handful of times. The rearrangement links TRBV28 to TRBJ2-6; 11 positions match TRBD1. The CDR3 spans 16 residues. Germline lookup yields CDR1 MDHEN and CDR2 SYDVKM. J lost 2 bases, V lost 5 bases, and 2 bases had no gene match. The CDR3 sequence: CASSRTGGAGANVLTF. In DNA form, the CDR3 reads TGTGCCAGCAGTCGGACAGGGGGCGCTGGGGCCAACGTCCTGACTTTC.

V gene TRBV23-1 combines with J gene TRBJ1-1; D possibly corresponds to TRBD1 (6 bases). TRBV23-1 is reported as an ORF; its role is uncertain. CDR3 length: 14 amino acids. V lost 3 bases and J 1 base, leaving 9 bases between the germline ends. The CDR3 DNA reads TGCGCCAGCAGTCACAGGGGCGAGAACACTGAAGCTTTCTTT. Its protein is CASSHRGENTEAFF.

The rearrangement joins TRBV7-9 to TRBJ2-2; the D is unclear. The CDR3 length is 13 residues. The V end was cut by 4 bases, the J end by 1 base, with 4 bases between. Germline lookup yields CDR1 SEHNR and CDR2 FQNEAQ (reference sequence). The CDR3: CASSSRNTGELFF. For the CDR3, the DNA is TGTGCCAGCAGCTCCCGGAACACCGGGGAGCTGTTTTTT. Full variable domain (remainder filled in from reference TRBV7-9 and TRBJ2-2): DTGVSQNPRHKITKRGQNVTFRCDPISEHNRLYWYRQTLGQGPEFLTYFQNEAQLEKSRLLSDRFSAERPKGSFSTLEIQRTEQGDSAMYLCASSSRNTGELFFGEGSRLTVL.

This clone occurred a few times. The genes are TRBV15 and TRBJ2-7; TRBD1 aligns across 10 bases. V gave up 1 base and J gave up 2 bases; unmatched junction bases: 5. The germline V gene has CDR1 LNHNV and CDR2 YYDKDF (reference sequence). The CDR3 sequence is 16 residues long. The CDR3 region has the DNA TGTGCCACCAGCAGAGCCCCCGGGACAGGGGCCTACGAGCAGTACTTC. Amino acid sequence: CATSRAPGTGAYEQYF.

The chain links TRBV29-1 to TRBJ2-1; 11 bases are shared with TRBD2. V shed 6 bases and J 6 bases; nucleotides not matched to a gene: 7. The germline CDR1 and CDR2 sequences are SQVTM and ANQGSEA. The CDR3 sequence is 14 residues long. The chain's CDR3 is CSVRTSGFPNEQFF. In DNA form, the CDR3 reads TGCAGCGTCAGGACTAGCGGGTTCCCCAATGAGCAGTTCTTC.